These 31 T cell receptor beta chains were sequenced from one sample in a study of blood T cell repertoires in COVID-19. The method was immunoSEQ multiplex PCR; TCRdb's version includes in-frame clones alone and lacks a portion of them. Counted here are approximately 670,000 clones, around 90% occurring once; the ten biggest clones make up over 0.2%. Source material: peripheral blood. These receptors were collected from a woman between 18 and 29 years old with acute or convalescent COVID-19.

A note on this clone: Within the sample, other DNA sequences also encode this same CDR3. The chain uses TRBV6-5 and TRBJ2-7, with 8 bases that match TRBD1. The CDR3 has 13 residues. V was clipped by 6 bases and J by 4 bases; unmatched bases: 5. The V gene's germline CDR1 is MNHEY and CDR2 SVGAGI. The CDR3 here is CASSRDRLYEQYF. The CDR3, as DNA: TGTGCCAGCAGCAGGGACAGGCTGTACGAGCAGTACTTC.

The table lists this clone with a count of one. DNA of the CDR3: TGTGCCTGGATGCAGGGGGGTGAAAAACTGTTTTTT. Protein sequence: CAWMQGGEKLFF. The chain employs TRBV30 and TRBJ1-4; 7 nucleotides line up with TRBD1. Germline CDR1 GTSNPN, CDR2 SVGIG (reference sequence). There are 12 residues in the CDR3. J was trimmed by 7 bases and V by 4 bases; bases with no gene match: 3.

The V and J genes are TRBV10-1 and TRBJ1-2, with D uncertain. The germline V gene has CDR1 WNHNN and CDR2 SYGVQD (reference sequence). Trimming shortened V by 8 bases and J by 0 bases, and 13 bases separated the two germline ends. This CDR3 comprises 14 residues. The CDR3 region has the DNA TGCGCCAGCCTAACCACCTTACCTAACTATGGCTACACCTTC. Translation gives CASLTTLPNYGYTF.

This sequence joins TRBV7-2 and TRBJ1-4; maybe TRBD1 (6 bases). V was pared by 5 bases and J by 8 bases, with 24 bases between. The CDR3 has 17 residues. Germline CDR1 reads SGHTA; CDR2 reads FQGNSA. The CDR3 nucleotides are TGTGCCAGCAGCCTCTCCCCCCTCGGGACATCGGAGGAAAAACTGTTTTTT. Amino acid sequence: CASSLSPLGTSEEKLFF. Full variable domain (remainder filled in from reference TRBV7-2 and TRBJ1-4): GAGVSQSPSNKVTEKGKDVELRCDPISGHTALYWYRQSLGQGLEFLIYFQGNSAPDKSGLPSDRFSAERTGGSVSTLTIQRTQQEDSAVYLCASSLSPLGTSEEKLFFGSGTQLSVL.

This clone appeared a single time. J is TRBJ2-5 and V is TRBV11-2, with D perhaps TRBD2 (6 bases). CDR1 and CDR2 from the germline V gene are SGHAT and FQNNGV. The CDR3 loop spans 14 amino acids. The V gene lost 6 bases and the J gene lost 3 bases, with 14 bases spanning the gap. This CDR3 is CASRAGTIEETQYF. In DNA, the CDR3 is TGTGCCAGCAGGGCGGGAACCATTGAAGAGACCCAGTACTTC.

The chain has TRBV5-1 and TRBJ2-3, with TRBD1 matching 7 bases. Germline V gene data show CDR1 as SGHRS and CDR2 as YFSETQ. There are 15 residues in the CDR3. V was pared by 4 bases and J by 1 base, with 6 bases of the junction left unmatched. The CDR3 region has the DNA TGCGCCAGCAGCCCGGCAGGACAGGGCACAGATACGCAGTATTTT. It specifies CASSPAGQGTDTQYF.

CDR3 coding DNA: TGTGCCAGCAGTGACGGGGGAGGGATAGGAAACACCATATATTTT. This translates into CASSDGGGIGNTIYF. V gene TRBV25-1 combines with J gene TRBJ1-3; D is perhaps TRBD1 (5 bases). CDR1 is MGHDK, CDR2 SYGVNS, per germline. This CDR3 comprises 15 residues. V was cut by 3 bases and J by 4 bases, with 13 bases left in between.

This sequence joins TRBV4-2 and TRBJ2-7, with 9 bases identical to TRBD2. The CDR3 loop spans 18 amino acids. V was pared by 0 bases and J by 3 bases, with 12 bases of the junction left unmatched. Per germline, CDR1 LGHNA and CDR2 YNFKEQ. DNA for the CDR3: TGTGCCAGCAGCCAAGAGCCTTCTGGCGGGGGGGGCCTCTACGAGCAGTACTTC. Its translation is CASSQEPSGGGGLYEQYF.

V gene TRBV3-1 (or the pseudogene TRBV3-2) combines with J gene TRBJ2-7, with D perhaps matching TRBD1 (5 bases). The germline V gene encodes CDR1 LGHDT and CDR2 YNNKEL (reference sequence). Trimming left V 4 bases short and J 5 bases short, with 9 bases between. CDR3 length: 12 residues. In DNA, the CDR3 is TGTGCCAGCAGCCTTCAGGGTCACGAGCAGTACTTC. Its protein product is CASSLQGHEQYF.

V and J are TRBV30 and TRBJ2-1, with a tentative D call TRBD2 (5 bases). This CDR3 is built from 11 residues. With 1 base removed from V and 7 bases from J, the gap between germline ends came to 5 bases. From germline, CDR1 is GTSNPN and CDR2 SVGIG (reference sequence). The CDR3 region has the DNA TGTGCCTGGAGTGGGACTAATGAGCAGTTCTTC. Its protein product is CAWSGTNEQFF.

The CDR3 here is CASIWGRGRWTEAFF. The DNA of the CDR3 is TGTGCCAGCATTTGGGGAAGGGGGCGGTGGACTGAAGCTTTCTTT. The chain has TRBV6-5 and TRBJ1-1; 7 bases agree with TRBD1. The CDR3 contains 15 residues. CDR1 MNHEY and CDR2 SVGAGI come from the germline V gene. V shed 7 bases, J shed 5 bases, and the junction held 13 bases outside the gene matches.

As DNA, the CDR3 is TGTGCCAGTAGAAGACCGGGATCTAATGAAAAACTGTTTTTT. Translation: CASRRPGSNEKLFF. The gene calls are TRBV19 and TRBJ1-4; D is unclear. From germline, CDR1 is LNHDA and CDR2 SQIVND (reference sequence). V was shortened by 6 bases and J by 3 bases, with 11 bases between the two germline ends. The length of the CDR3 is 14 residues.

The rearrangement joins TRBV2 to TRBJ1-5; TRBD1 aligns across 7 bases. This CDR3 is built from 15 residues. J gave up 6 bases and V 8 bases, and 13 bases lay outside the gene matches. The V gene's germline CDR1 is SNHLY and CDR2 FYNNEI. CDR3 sequence (DNA): TGTGCCAGCTCTATAGGGGACAGCTATTTTCAGCCCCAGCATTTT. The encoded protein is CASSIGDSYFQPQHF.

This sequence joins TRBV5-3 and TRBJ1-1, with no clear D. TRBV5-3 is an ORF for which the function is uncertain. Trimming took 4 bases from V and 1 from J, leaving 17 bases between them. This CDR3 is 16 amino acids long. In nucleotides, the CDR3 is TGTGCCAGAAGCCCACAAGGGAGTAGGCAGAACACTGAAGCTTTCTTT. Amino acids: CARSPQGSRQNTEAFF.

The gene calls are TRBV27 and TRBJ2-3; 12 bases are shared with TRBD2. Trimming cost V 5 bases and J 4 bases; bases outside gene matches: 4. Germline CDR1 and CDR2: MNHEY and SMNVEV (reference sequence). This CDR3 is 15 amino acids long. The CDR3 region is CASSPGLAGSDTQYF. In DNA, the CDR3 is TGTGCCAGCAGTCCTGGACTAGCGGGGTCAGATACGCAGTATTTT.

The V and J genes are TRBV27 and TRBJ1-1; 11 bases line up with TRBD1. Germline V lookup: CDR1 MNHEY, CDR2 SMNVEV (reference sequence). This CDR3 has 15 residues. Unmatched junction bases numbered 4, after V lost 3 bases and J lost 4 bases. As DNA, the CDR3 is TGTGCCAGCAGTTTTTCCGGGACAGGGGGCACTGAAGCTTTCTTT. Translated, it gives CASSFSGTGGTEAFF.

CDR3 residues: CASSKDRVGGYTF. DNA of the CDR3: TGTGCCAGCAGCAAGGACAGGGTGGGAGGCTACACCTTC. The chain is built from TRBV6-2 or TRBV6-3 and TRBJ1-2; 8 bases are shared with TRBD1. CDR3 size: 13 residues. Germline-derived CDR1 and CDR2 are MNHEY and SVGEGT. V was clipped by 6 bases and J by 8 bases; unmatched bases: 8.

This chain connects TRBV4-1 to TRBJ1-2; D is ambiguous. Germline CDR1 and CDR2: MGHRA and YSYEKL. This CDR3 has 18 residues. Trimming took 0 bases from V and 4 from J, leaving 21 bases between them. The CDR3 sequence is CASSQDVQVGEPRYGYTF. In nucleotides, the CDR3 is TGCGCCAGCAGCCAAGACGTTCAGGTGGGCGAACCACGCTATGGCTACACCTTC.

The rearrangement uses TRBV5-1 and TRBJ1-2, with a tentative D call TRBD1 (6 bases). CDR3 length equals 15 residues. Germline V gives CDR1 SGHRS, CDR2 YFSETQ. V lost 6 bases and J lost 0, with 15 bases in between. Here the CDR3 reads CASTPTGSTNYGYTF. Here the CDR3 DNA reads TGCGCCAGCACCCCTACAGGGTCTACTAACTATGGCTACACCTTC.

The gene calls are TRBV5-1 and TRBJ2-4, with TRBD1 matching over 8 bases. This CDR3 contains 15 residues. V trimming: 6 bases; J trimming: 2 bases; junction bases outside the gene matches: 7. In germline, CDR1 is SGHRS, CDR2 YFSETQ. The CDR3 reads CASNNRTGTKNIQYF. The DNA for the CDR3 is TGCGCCAGCAATAATCGGACAGGGACCAAAAACATTCAGTACTTC.

The gene calls are TRBV19 and TRBJ2-7; possible D gene TRBD2, 6 bases. This CDR3 is 16 amino acids long. V was pared by 1 base and J by 2 bases, with 15 bases between. Per germline, CDR1 LNHDA and CDR2 SQIVND (reference sequence). CDR3 coding DNA: TGTGCCAGTAGTATAGCCGGAGGGCCCAATACCTACGAGCAGTACTTC. Translation gives CASSIAGGPNTYEQYF. The full variable domain, completed using reference TRBV19 and TRBJ2-7, is DGGITQSPKYLFRKEGQNVTLSCEQNLNHDAMYWYRQDPGQGLRLIYYSQIVNDFQKGDIAEGYSVSREKKESFPLTVTSAQKNPTAFYLCASSIAGGPNTYEQYFGPGTRLTVT.

The chain has TRBV7-3 and TRBJ1-1; 9 nucleotides match TRBD1. Germline-derived CDR1 and CDR2 are SGHTA and FQGTGA. J lost 4 bases, V lost 5 bases, and 8 bases had no gene match. This CDR3 has 15 amino acids. The CDR3: CASSPDRGTVTEAFF. In DNA, the CDR3 is TGTGCCAGCAGCCCGGACAGGGGTACGGTCACTGAAGCTTTCTTT.

The V gene is TRBV7-9, the J gene TRBJ1-1; maybe TRBD1 (6 bases). Trimming took off 2 bases at V and 0 bases at J, with 16 bases between the two ends. Germline lookup yields CDR1 SEHNR and CDR2 FQNEAQ (reference sequence). The CDR3 spans 17 residues. The CDR3 here is CASSLPHPGGLNTEAFF. The CDR3 nucleotides read TGTGCCAGCAGCTTACCCCACCCGGGGGGCCTGAACACTGAAGCTTTCTTT.

This chain joins TRBV29-1 and TRBJ2-5; 9 positions match TRBD2. Germline V gives CDR1 SQVTM, CDR2 ANQGSEA. The length of the CDR3 is 15 residues. DNA of the CDR3: TGCAGGCCAGCGCGGGGGGGGCTACTCCAAGAGACCCAGTACTTC. Amino acid sequence: CRPARGGLLQETQYF. The entire variable domain, with the rest obtained from reference TRBV29-1 and TRBJ2-5, is as follows: SAVISQKPSRDICQRGTSLTIQCQVDSQVTMMFWYRQQPGQSLTLIATANQGSEATYESGFVIDKFPISRPNLTFSTLTVSNMSPEDSSIYLCRPARGGLLQETQYFGPGTRLLVL.

This clone was seen only once. V is TRBV7-9 and J is TRBJ1-3; D unresolved. The CDR3 runs 15 residues. The V end lost 7 bases, the J end lost 0 bases, and 13 bases lay between the germline ends. Germline V gene lookup returns CDR1 SEHNR and CDR2 FQNEAQ (reference sequence). The CDR3 spells CASTLFVDSGNTIYF. The CDR3 coding sequence is TGTGCCAGCACCCTCTTTGTAGACTCTGGAAACACCATATATTTT.

The J gene is TRBJ1-2, the V gene TRBV4-3; D unclear. The V gene's germline CDR1 is LGHNA and CDR2 YSLEER. Trimming pared 6 bases from V and 5 bases from J, leaving 13 bases between. The CDR3 spans 13 residues. Here the CDR3 DNA reads TGCGCCAGCAGGGGAGAACCAAATTATGGCTACACCTTC. It is translated as CASRGEPNYGYTF.

The chain couples TRBV3-1 (or the pseudogene TRBV3-2) to TRBJ2-3; 8 bases align to TRBD2. Trimming at V came to 3 bases and at J to 3 bases, leaving 11 bases not matched to a gene. Looked up from germline, CDR1 is LGHDT and CDR2 is YNNKEL (reference sequence). CDR3 size: 17 residues. This chain's CDR3 is CASSQVRGGWGTDTQYF. As DNA, the CDR3 is TGTGCCAGCAGCCAGGTTCGGGGGGGCTGGGGGACAGATACGCAGTATTTT.

The CDR3 DNA sequence: TGTGCCAGTAGTTTAACAGCCACGAGCACAGATACGCAGTATTTT. Protein: CASSLTATSTDTQYF. The J gene is TRBJ2-3, the V gene TRBV19; no clear D gene. CDR3 length equals 15 residues. In germline, CDR1 is LNHDA, CDR2 SQIVND (reference sequence). V was pared by 5 bases and J by 0 bases, with 12 bases between.

The DNA for the CDR3 is TGTGCCAGCAGCATCCAGGGGGCACGCGGCGGGGAGCTGTTTTTT. Protein product: CASSIQGARGGELFF. The rearrangement joins TRBV7-2 to TRBJ2-2; 8 bases are shared with TRBD1. V shed 5 bases and J 7 bases; nucleotides not matched to a gene: 9. This CDR3 is 15 amino acids long. Germline V lookup: CDR1 SGHTA, CDR2 FQGNSA.

This clone was seen a single time. CDR3 sequence: CASSQDRRGVYGYTF. CDR3 nucleotides: TGCGCCAGCAGCCAAGATAGGAGGGGAGTCTATGGCTACACCTTC. This chain connects TRBV4-1 to TRBJ1-2, with a weak D call TRBD1 (5 bases). This CDR3 region has 15 residues. The V end lost 0 bases, the J end lost 4 bases, and 12 bases lay between the germline ends. Germline V gene sequence: CDR1 MGHRA, CDR2 YSYEKL.

To note about this clone: This same CDR3 is encoded by further DNA sequences in the sample. The chain joins TRBV13 to TRBJ1-3; TRBD1 is a possible D gene (5 bases). CDR1 is PRHDT, CDR2 FYEKMQ, per germline (reference sequence). CDR3 size: 14 residues. V lost 3 bases, J lost 2 bases, and 8 bases lay in between. The CDR3 DNA reads TGTGCCAGCAGCTTGGGGGGGGCTGGAAACACCATATATTTT. Protein sequence: CASSLGGAGNTIYF.